The 21 T cell receptor beta chains presented below share a single source sample, sequenced in a study of T cell responses to AZD1222 COVID-19 vaccine. TCRdb's copy holds only in-frame clones and misses some; the assay was immunoSEQ multiplex PCR. The data show 100,000 to 150,000 clones, 85% to 95% seen once. The sequences come from peripheral blood, collected on day 0 of AZD1222 vaccination. These receptors came from an adult in good health.

As regards this clone: The junction differs from germline at one of its ends, possibly a read error. The chain uses TRBV7-7 and TRBJ2-2; the D gene is possibly TRBD1 (6 bases). The V gene's germline CDR1 is SSHAT and CDR2 FNYEAQ (reference sequence). The CDR3 has 14 residues. CDR3 in DNA: TGTGCTAGCAGCTTAGGCCCAGGGGCCGGGGAGCTGTTTTTT. Its translation: CASSLGPGAGELFF.

The genes are TRBV7-8 and TRBJ1-2; tentative D call: TRBD1 (5 bases). Between the trimmed V and J ends, which lost 0 bases and 3 bases, there was a span of 14 bases. Germline V lookup: CDR1 SGHVS, CDR2 FQNEAQ. This CDR3 has 16 residues. The CDR3 bases are TGTGCCAGCAGCTTAGCAGCAGGCAGGGCTGACTATGGCTACACCTTC. Amino acids: CASSLAAGRADYGYTF.

CDR3 nucleotide sequence: TGTGCCAGCAGTGACAGAGGCTACGAGCAGTACGTC. Translating it yields CASSDRGYEQYV. The J gene is TRBJ2-7, the V gene TRBV6-1; no firm D call. V was clipped by 3 bases and J by 3 bases, with 6 bases between them. CDR3 length: 12 residues. From germline, CDR1 is MNHNS and CDR2 SASEGT.

The gene calls are TRBV5-4 and TRBJ2-3, with D possibly called TRBD1 or TRBD2 (5 bases each). The CDR3 is made up of 13 amino acids. The ends were cut back, 1 base at V and 4 bases at J, with 7 bases in the middle. In germline, CDR1 is SGHNT, CDR2 YYREEE (reference sequence). Here the CDR3 DNA reads TGTGCCAGCAGCTTGCAGGGACCAGATACGCAGTATTTT. Amino acid sequence: CASSLQGPDTQYF.

The chain carries TRBV18 and TRBJ1-4; D is perhaps TRBD1 (5 bases). The germline V and J ends were trimmed by 1 base and 8 bases, with 17 bases remaining between them. This CDR3 region has 16 residues. Germline V CDR1 and CDR2: KGHSH, LQKENI. This CDR3 reads CASSPLQGAAGEKLFF. CDR3 in DNA: TGTGCCAGCTCACCACTGCAAGGGGCAGCAGGCGAAAAACTGTTTTTT.

The V gene is TRBV24-1, the J gene TRBJ1-2; D gene ambiguous. CDR1 and CDR2 (germline): KGHDR, SFDVKD. The CDR3 contains 13 residues. V was cut by 7 bases and J by 8 bases, with 16 bases left in between. The DNA for the CDR3 is TGTGCCACCAGGGGGAGGGAAGACTTCGGCTACACCTTC. Translated, it gives CATRGREDFGYTF.

The chain joins TRBV27 to TRBJ1-3, with 8 bases fitting TRBD1. The CDR3 has 16 amino acids. The V gene's germline CDR1 is MNHEY and CDR2 SMNVEV (reference sequence). The trim removed 6 bases at V and 2 bases at J, leaving 9 bases unmatched. The CDR3 loop reads CASRSLDRATGNTIYF. The CDR3 nucleotides read TGTGCCAGCAGGTCATTGGACAGGGCTACTGGAAACACCATATATTTT.

The chain has TRBV7-3 and TRBJ1-1, with no clear D. V lost 0 bases, J lost 1 base, and 3 bases lay in between. From germline, CDR1 is SGHTA and CDR2 FQGTGA. CDR3 size: 13 residues. The CDR3 coding sequence is TGTGCCAGCAGCTTAACCCCGAACACTGAAGCTTTCTTT. It codes for CASSLTPNTEAFF.

The gene calls are TRBV4-1 and TRBJ1-1, with unresolved D. The CDR3 sequence is 15 residues long. With 3 bases removed from V and 1 base from J, the gap between germline ends came to 12 bases. From germline, CDR1 is MGHRA and CDR2 YSYEKL. The CDR3 reads CASSHNPAGNTEAFF. The CDR3 nucleotides read TGCGCCAGCAGCCATAATCCGGCAGGGAACACTGAAGCTTTCTTT.

The chain recombines TRBV21-1 with TRBJ1-1; the table's D call, TRBD1, was not checked against the DNA. TRBV21-1 is annotated as a pseudogene. This CDR3 spans 15 amino acids. CDR3 amino acids: CASSGHRVGSTEAFF. CDR3 nucleotides: TGTGCCAGCAGCGGACACAGGGTAGGGAGCACTGAAGCTTTCTTT.

The chain is built from TRBV7-3 and TRBJ1-1, with a possible D match to TRBD1 (6 bases). V was shortened by 5 bases and J by 10 bases, with 17 bases between the two germline ends. CDR3 length: 13 amino acids. Germline loops: CDR1 SGHTA, CDR2 FQGTGA. The CDR3 DNA reads TGTGCCAGCAGCCCGGGGGCGCCGGATACAGCTTTCTTT. Protein sequence: CASSPGAPDTAFF. The complete variable domain, with remaining parts taken from reference TRBV7-3 and TRBJ1-1, reads GAGVSQTPSNKVTEKGKYVELRCDPISGHTALYWYRQSLGQGPEFLIYFQGTGAADDSGLPNDRFFAVRPEGSVSTLKIQRTERGDSAVYLCASSPGAPDTAFFGQGTRLTVV.

V gene TRBV19 combines with J gene TRBJ1-3, with D hard to call. The CDR3 runs to 13 residues. Deletions cut 4 bases from V and 3 bases from J, with 7 bases between. From germline, CDR1 is LNHDA and CDR2 SQIVND (reference sequence). CDR3 region: CASSSQVGNTIYF. CDR3 in DNA: TGTGCCAGTAGTAGCCAAGTTGGAAACACCATATATTTT.

In DNA, the CDR3 is TGTGCCACCAGCAGGACCTTACTGGACAATGAGCAGTTCTTC. Amino acid sequence: CATSRTLLDNEQFF. The rearrangement uses TRBV15 and TRBJ2-1; no definite D call. Trimming cost V 3 bases and J 5 bases, with 11 bases left between them. The CDR3 covers 14 residues. CDR1 and CDR2 (germline): LNHNV, YYDKDF (reference sequence).

J is TRBJ1-1 and V is TRBV3-1 (or the pseudogene TRBV3-2); TRBD1 might be the D (5 bases). Trimming removed 6 bases at V and 2 bases at J, with 10 bases between. CDR3 length: 13 amino acids. CDR1 and CDR2 from the germline V gene are LGHDT and YNNKEL (reference sequence). CDR3 in DNA: TGTGCCAGCAGGCCCCAGGGAAACACTGAAGCTTTCTTT. This translates into CASRPQGNTEAFF.

This chain connects TRBV28 to TRBJ1-2; D is perhaps TRBD1 (6 bases). The CDR3 is 18 amino acids. The V and J ends lost 8 bases and 4 bases respectively, with 29 bases between them. Germline CDR1 reads MDHEN; CDR2 reads SYDVKM. For the CDR3, the DNA is TGTGCCAGCCGCGCCGGGGGGGCGATTCTCGGGCACGGCTATGGCTACACCTTC. This encodes CASRAGGAILGHGYGYTF.

The chain links TRBV19 to TRBJ1-1; D not certain. The V end was cut by 3 bases, the J end by 1 base, with 18 bases between. Germline-derived CDR1 and CDR2 are LNHDA and SQIVND (reference sequence). CDR3 length equals 17 residues. This CDR3 reads CASSMGSRSSWNTEAFF. In nucleotides, the CDR3 is TGTGCCAGTAGTATGGGGAGCAGGTCCTCATGGAACACTGAAGCTTTCTTT.

V is TRBV3-1 (or the pseudogene TRBV3-2) and J is TRBJ1-5; 7 nucleotides match TRBD1. This CDR3 has 15 residues. Trimming cost V 1 base and J 5 bases; bases outside gene matches: 5. In germline, CDR1 is LGHDT, CDR2 YNNKEL (reference sequence). Here the CDR3 DNA reads TGTGCCAGCAGCCAAGGTTCACAGGGGCATCAGCCCCAGCATTTT. It specifies CASSQGSQGHQPQHF.

This chain uses TRBV6-2 or TRBV6-3 with TRBJ2-3, with D possibly matching TRBD1 (5 bases). Between the trimmed V and J ends, which lost 6 bases and 6 bases, there was a span of 16 bases. Germline assignment: CDR1 MNHEY and CDR2 SVGEGT. The CDR3 loop spans 14 amino acids. In DNA form, the CDR3 reads TGTGCCAGCAGCCGCGCGACCAACAGGGATACGCAGTATTTT. It translates to CASSRATNRDTQYF.

For this clone: One end of the junction varies from germline; a read error may be responsible. CDR3 sequence: CASSPRATGDTQYF. In DNA, the CDR3 is TGTGCTAGCAGCCCCCGGGCCACAGGGGATACGCAGTATTTT. The gene calls are TRBV7-7 and TRBJ2-3; a possible D gene is TRBD1 (6 bases). The CDR3 consists of 14 residues. Germline V gene sequence: CDR1 SSHAT, CDR2 FNYEAQ (reference sequence).

This chain links TRBV19 with TRBJ1-1, with D possibly matching TRBD1 (6 bases). CDR1 LNHDA and CDR2 SQIVND come from the germline V gene (reference sequence). Deletions cut 3 bases from V and 5 bases from J, with 10 bases between. This CDR3 is built from 13 residues. DNA of the CDR3: TGTGCCAGTAGTATCCACAGGGAAACTGAAGCTTTCTTT. It translates to CASSIHRETEAFF.

The chain combines TRBV19 with TRBJ1-1; 8 bases map to TRBD1. Germline loops: CDR1 LNHDA, CDR2 SQIVND (reference sequence). With 1 base clipped from V and 5 bases from J, the junction kept 0 bases outside the gene matches. The CDR3 sequence is 13 residues long. CDR3 protein: CASSIGQGTEAFF. Here the CDR3 DNA reads TGTGCCAGTAGTATAGGACAGGGGACTGAAGCTTTCTTT.